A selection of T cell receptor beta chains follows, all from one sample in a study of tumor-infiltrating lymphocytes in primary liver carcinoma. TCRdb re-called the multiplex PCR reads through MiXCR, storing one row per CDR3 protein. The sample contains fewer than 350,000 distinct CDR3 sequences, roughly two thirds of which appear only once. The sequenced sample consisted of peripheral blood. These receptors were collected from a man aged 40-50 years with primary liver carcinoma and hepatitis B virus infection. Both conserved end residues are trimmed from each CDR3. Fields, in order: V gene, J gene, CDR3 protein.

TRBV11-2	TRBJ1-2	VSSPGRVGVYGYT
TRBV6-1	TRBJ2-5	ASSEALQGGKTQY
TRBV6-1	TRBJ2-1	ATRAEPSYNEQF
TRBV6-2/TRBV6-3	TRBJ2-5	ASRAERGISETQY
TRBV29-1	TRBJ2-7	SVEVLIRDTKSYEQY
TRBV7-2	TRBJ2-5	ASSLLASGSETQY
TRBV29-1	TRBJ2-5	SVERVWETQY
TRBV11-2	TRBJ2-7	ASSSVRLVWRAYEQY
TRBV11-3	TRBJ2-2	ASSPGTENTGELF
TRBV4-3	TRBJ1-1	ASRRGTGSTEAF
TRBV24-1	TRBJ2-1	ATSETVRGYEQF
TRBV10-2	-	ANSEAAQRSPQY
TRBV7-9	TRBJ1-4	ASSFDRAGGNEKLF
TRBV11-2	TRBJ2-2	AASPNKGGELF
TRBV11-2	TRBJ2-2	ASSSRTGGELS
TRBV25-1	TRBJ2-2	ASSLTGARTGELF
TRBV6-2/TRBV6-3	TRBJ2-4	ASSYLDRGNIQY
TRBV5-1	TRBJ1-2	ASSHEQGDNYGYT
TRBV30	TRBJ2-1	AWEGSQGPIVTNEQF
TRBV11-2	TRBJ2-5	ANLRGETQY
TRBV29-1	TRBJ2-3	SVEPQGTDTQH
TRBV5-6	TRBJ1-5	ASSATGTGFYSNQPQH
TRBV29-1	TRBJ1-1	NVGGPNTEAS
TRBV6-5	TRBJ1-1	ASSFRMNTGAF
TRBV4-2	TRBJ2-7	ASSPNRLTQNYEQY
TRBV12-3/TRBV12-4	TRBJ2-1	ASNPGGAYNEQF
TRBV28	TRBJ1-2	ASSLLRPKKNYNYGYT
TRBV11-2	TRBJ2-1	ASSGSGRGYNEQF
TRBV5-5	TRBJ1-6	ASSLQGCVYNSPHH
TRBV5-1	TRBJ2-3	ASSLDPFGLAGGGVTDTQY
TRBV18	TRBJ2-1	ASSPQDSYSEQF
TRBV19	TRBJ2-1	ASSGGEQEFYNEQF
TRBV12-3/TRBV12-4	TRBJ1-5	ASSLGSYSNQPQH
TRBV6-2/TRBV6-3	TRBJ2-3	VSSIGTARADTQY
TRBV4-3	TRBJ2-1	ASSQDLVTHEQF
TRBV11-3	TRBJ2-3	ASSRRLAGAQTDTQY
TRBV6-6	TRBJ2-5	ASSYPGTSGRTQY
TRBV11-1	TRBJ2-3	VSSSDTQLTDTRY
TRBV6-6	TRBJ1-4	ASSSDRINEKLF
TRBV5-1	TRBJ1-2	ASSSPGLPYGYT
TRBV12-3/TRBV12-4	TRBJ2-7	AISLALGQKTYEQY
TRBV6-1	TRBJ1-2	ASRIGQGPYGYT
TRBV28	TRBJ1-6	ASSLGGLSTPLH
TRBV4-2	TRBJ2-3	SSSQSRREGQY
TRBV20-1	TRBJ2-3	SAPNRGLAGGRATDTQY
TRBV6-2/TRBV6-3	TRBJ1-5	ASMSDRYQPQH
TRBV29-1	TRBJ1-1	SVEGTALAF
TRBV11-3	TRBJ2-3	ASSSGGYTDTQY
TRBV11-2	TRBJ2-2	ASSWEGVTGELF
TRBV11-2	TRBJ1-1	ASSERGNEAL
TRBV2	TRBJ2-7	ASRTDSYEQY
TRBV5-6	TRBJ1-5	TSSLVDHDQPQH
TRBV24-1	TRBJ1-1	ATSDHPRAGEHTEAF
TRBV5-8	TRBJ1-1	ASGLRANTEAF
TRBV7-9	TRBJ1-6	ASSPWGRGNSPLH